This TCR beta chain was retrieved from a study of blood T cell repertoires in COVID-19. About the study: Samples came from the United States, Italy and Spain, spanning acute and convalescent COVID-19. Sources were T cells, B-cell-depleted T cells, or PBMCs; the material itself was cDNA or gDNA.

Participant-reported clinical history was the basis for cohort assignment. Authors' data handling: The assay estimated nucleated cells by amplifying reference gene primers. The data were produced by immunoSEQ multiplex PCR, yet TCRdb's version contains in-frame clones alone and is incomplete. Clone size and the V and J calls come from that table; the DNA yielded D and trimming. The sample lists about 220,000 clones, roughly nine tenths seen once, with 3.5% in the top ten. Looked up from germline, CDR1 is LNHDA and CDR2 is SQIVND (reference sequence). Germline trimming cut 5 bases from V and 3 bases from J; bases unmatched to any gene: 6. The CDR3 is 14 residues long.

The sample consisted of PBMCs or T cells enriched from blood (not recorded which). This receptor was taken from a woman between 18 and 29 years old in a cohort exposed to, infected with or recovered from COVID-19 (not recorded which). This chain uses TRBV19 with TRBJ1-2; 7 bases align to TRBD1. The DNA for the CDR3 is TGTGCCAGTAGTGCGACAGGGCACGACTATGGCTACACCTTC. This codes for CASSATGHDYGYTF.